This passage covers 22 T cell receptor beta chains from one sample sequenced in a study of blood T cell repertoires in COVID-19. Libraries were prepared by immunoSEQ multiplex PCR; TCRdb keeps only in-frame clonotypes and omits some of them. The table includes over 150,000 clones, approximately 81% detected once. Source material: peripheral blood. The receptor set was obtained from a man aged 35 to 55 with acute or convalescent COVID-19.

This clone has only one observation. One end of the junction fails to match germline, which may point to a read error. Different DNA sequences within this sample yield the same CDR3. The V call is TRBV5-5, the J call TRBJ2-7; 9 bases match TRBD2. This CDR3 contains 16 residues. Germline assignment: CDR1 SGHKS and CDR2 YYEKEE (reference sequence). Written as DNA, the CDR3 is TGCGCCAGCAGCTCCGCCTTGGGACTAGCACCCTACGAGCAGTACTTC. It codes for CASSSALGLAPYEQYF. The whole variable domain, remainder taken from reference TRBV5-5 and TRBJ2-7, is DAGVTQSPTHLIKTRGQQVTLRCSPISGHKSVSWYQQVLGQGPQFIFQYYEKEERGRGNFPDRFSARQFPNYSSELNVNALLLGDSALYLCASSSALGLAPYEQYFGPGTRLTVT.

The CDR3 reads CASSLEHPNNSPLHF. As DNA, the CDR3 is TGTGCCAGCAGCTTGGAACATCCGAATAATTCACCCCTCCACTTT. The chain is built from TRBV5-4 and TRBJ1-6, with D uncertain. The CDR3 runs 15 residues. Trimming cost V 0 bases and J 5 bases, with 9 bases left between them. CDR1 SGHNT and CDR2 YYREEE come from the germline V gene (reference sequence).

This rearrangement joins TRBV15 to TRBJ1-1; no definite D call. The CDR3 spans 13 residues. CDR1 is LNHNV and CDR2 is YYDKDF in the germline V gene (reference sequence). Trimming stripped 11 bases from V and 10 bases from J, with 23 bases between. The CDR3 coding sequence is TGTGCCTCGGCCCCGGGGTTTGAGGGAATAGCTTTCTTT. This sequence encodes CASAPGFEGIAFF.

The chain uses TRBV7-9 and TRBJ1-2, with TRBD1 as a possible D gene (6 bases). CDR1 is SEHNR, CDR2 FQNEAQ, per germline (reference sequence). V lost 4 bases, J lost 5 bases, and 14 bases lay in between. This CDR3 region has 14 residues. CDR3 bases: TGTGCCAGCAGCTCCACGGGGGGCGGGTATGGCTACACCTTC. Its protein is CASSSTGGGYGYTF.

The V and J genes are TRBV14 and TRBJ1-2; D might be TRBD1 (6 bases). The CDR3 is made up of 15 amino acids. The germline CDR1 and CDR2 sequences are SGHDN and FVKESK. V was clipped by 4 bases and J by 2 bases, with 14 bases between them. CDR3 sequence (DNA): TGTGCCAGCAGCCGTCAGGGGAATACCAACTATGGCTACACCTTC. It translates to CASSRQGNTNYGYTF.

This rearrangement joins TRBV27 to TRBJ2-2; 8 nucleotides line up with TRBD1. V shed 3 bases and J 3 bases; nucleotides not matched to a gene: 6. Germline loops: CDR1 MNHEY, CDR2 SMNVEV (reference sequence). This CDR3 is built from 16 residues. Here the CDR3 DNA reads TGTGCCAGCAGTTTCTCGACAGGGGTCGACACCGGGGAGCTGTTTTTT. Encoded protein: CASSFSTGVDTGELFF.

The CDR3 nucleotides read TGTGCCAGTAGTCCCTCTAGCGGGGGGGCTTGGGAGACCCAGTACTTC. This encodes CASSPSSGGAWETQYF. The chain combines TRBV19 with TRBJ2-5; 12 nucleotides line up with TRBD2. Germline assignment: CDR1 LNHDA and CDR2 SQIVND (reference sequence). Unmatched junction bases numbered 9, after V lost 5 bases and J lost 5 bases. CDR3 length equals 16 residues.

The V and J genes are TRBV5-1 and TRBJ2-1; the D gene is possibly TRBD1 (6 bases). The CDR3 covers 13 residues. The V and J ends lost 4 bases and 4 bases respectively, with 9 bases between them. Germline CDR1 reads SGHRS; CDR2 reads YFSETQ. CDR3 sequence reads: CASSPGQYNEQFF. CDR3 sequence (DNA): TGCGCCAGCAGCCCGGGACAATACAATGAGCAGTTCTTC.

The V call is TRBV28, the J call TRBJ2-3, with 11 positions matching TRBD1. This CDR3 spans 16 amino acids. The germline V gene has CDR1 MDHEN and CDR2 SYDVKM. The junction had 10 bases not matched to a gene; V was cut back by 5 bases and J by 6 bases. The CDR3 sequence is CASSAQDRGPADTQYF. The CDR3 nucleotides read TGTGCCAGCAGTGCTCAGGACAGGGGGCCAGCGGATACGCAGTATTTT.

This sequence joins TRBV7-9 and TRBJ2-3; 10 positions match TRBD2. The germline V gene has CDR1 SEHNR and CDR2 FQNEAQ (reference sequence). V dropped 5 bases and J dropped 2; count of bases not matched to a gene: 4. This CDR3 region has 15 residues. The CDR3, as DNA: TGTGCCAGCAGCCCAGGACTAGCGGTCACAGATACGCAGTATTTT. Translating it yields CASSPGLAVTDTQYF.

This clone was seen just once. The chain couples TRBV21-1 to TRBJ1-1; the D call in the table, TRBD1, was not verified against the DNA. TRBV21-1 is listed as a pseudogene. CDR3 length: 15 residues. The CDR3 sequence: CASSKRQGIDTEAFF. CDR3 coding DNA: TGTGCCAGCAGCAAACGACAGGGGATAGACACTGAAGCTTTCTTT.

CDR3 DNA sequence: TGTGCTAGTGGTTTGGATTTAGCGGGGCACACCTACGAGCAGTACTTC. It yields the protein CASGLDLAGHTYEQYF. The chain carries TRBV12-5 and TRBJ2-7; TRBD2 aligns across 8 bases. The CDR3 is 16 amino acids. Germline-derived CDR1 and CDR2 are LGHNT and FRNRAP. J was trimmed by 2 bases and V by 1 base; bases with no gene match: 7.

The chain employs TRBV28 and TRBJ1-1; perhaps TRBD1 as D (5 bases). CDR3 length: 13 residues. V lost 3 bases and J lost 3, with 8 bases in between. Per germline, CDR1 MDHEN and CDR2 SYDVKM. The CDR3 DNA reads TGTGCCAGCAGTTTCCCGGGGGACACTGAAGCTTTCTTT. This translates into CASSFPGDTEAFF.

The chain links TRBV19 to TRBJ1-1, with a weak D call TRBD1 (6 bases). Looked up from germline, CDR1 is LNHDA and CDR2 is SQIVND (reference sequence). The CDR3 length is 14 residues. V lost 3 bases to trimming and J lost 4 bases, with 12 bases between them. The CDR3 coding sequence is TGTGCCAGTAGTATGGCAGGGGCTGTCACTGAAGCTTTCTTT. Encoded protein: CASSMAGAVTEAFF.

The rearrangement links TRBV2 to TRBJ1-5; TRBD1 might be the D (5 bases). Germline assignment: CDR1 SNHLY and CDR2 FYNNEI. The CDR3 sequence is 14 residues long. Trimming left V 4 bases short and J 0 bases short, with 7 bases between. The CDR3 DNA is TGTGCCAGCAGTGGACAGACTAGCAATCAGCCCCAGCATTTT. It is translated as CASSGQTSNQPQHF.

This clone has just one count. V gene TRBV5-4 combines with J gene TRBJ2-1, with 13 bases identical to TRBD2. With V trimmed by 4 bases and J by 9 bases, 10 bases remained unmatched. In germline, CDR1 is SGHNT, CDR2 YYREEE (reference sequence). This CDR3 contains 16 residues. Written as DNA, the CDR3 is TGTGCCAGCAGCGGGAGAACTAGCGGGGGGGCCGGTGAGCAGTTCTTC. Protein: CASSGRTSGGAGEQFF.

This chain joins TRBV3-1 (or the pseudogene TRBV3-2) and TRBJ1-3, with TRBD1 as a possible D gene (5 bases). Trimming removed 2 bases from V and 1 base from J, with 6 bases in between. This CDR3 has 14 amino acids. The germline V gene has CDR1 LGHDT and CDR2 YNNKEL (reference sequence). The CDR3 DNA reads TGTGCCAGCAGCCAATCAGGGTCTGGAAACACCATATATTTT. Protein sequence: CASSQSGSGNTIYF.

The chain couples TRBV27 to TRBJ2-5, with D tentatively TRBD2 (5 bases). CDR1 is MNHEY and CDR2 is SMNVEV in the germline V gene (reference sequence). V shed 5 bases and J shed 5 bases, with 15 bases lying between them. This CDR3 has 14 amino acids. In nucleotides, the CDR3 is TGTGCCAGCAGTCCTCTCCTATCGGGGGAGACCCAGTACTTC. Translated, it gives CASSPLLSGETQYF.

The gene calls are TRBV27 and TRBJ1-1; D is uncertain. Trimming took off 8 bases at V and 0 bases at J, with 10 bases between the two ends. Germline V gene lookup returns CDR1 MNHEY and CDR2 SMNVEV (reference sequence). There are 13 residues in the CDR3. The CDR3 sequence is CASSSRLNTEAFF. The CDR3 nucleotides read TGTGCCAGCTCATCGAGATTGAACACTGAAGCTTTCTTT.

This clone was detected once. V gene TRBV18 combines with J gene TRBJ1-3, with TRBD1 matching over 8 bases. The CDR3 runs 16 residues. The J segment lost 3 bases and the V segment lost 4 bases, leaving 8 bases of the junction unmatched. CDR1 is KGHSH and CDR2 is LQKENI in the germline V gene. Here the CDR3 reads CASSLNQGAIGNTIYF. The CDR3 DNA follows: TGTGCCAGCTCACTCAATCAGGGGGCGATTGGAAACACCATATATTTT.

This clone showed up just a few times. This sequence joins TRBV7-9 and TRBJ2-7; TRBD1 matches 8 bases. This CDR3 has 15 residues. Germline trimming cut 6 bases from V and 1 base from J; bases unmatched to any gene: 8. Germline V lookup: CDR1 SEHNR, CDR2 FQNEAQ (reference sequence). CDR3 in DNA: TGTGCCAGCAGTACAGGGGGAGCCTTATCCTACGAGCAGTACTTC. Protein sequence: CASSTGGALSYEQYF.

The chain joins TRBV13 to TRBJ1-1; TRBD1 might be the D (5 bases). Looked up from germline, CDR1 is PRHDT and CDR2 is FYEKMQ (reference sequence). This CDR3 contains 15 residues. With 0 bases removed from V and 2 bases from J, the gap between germline ends came to 10 bases. The chain's CDR3 is CASSLGAGLNTEAFF. The DNA for the CDR3 is TGTGCCAGCAGCTTAGGGGCAGGGTTAAACACTGAAGCTTTCTTT.